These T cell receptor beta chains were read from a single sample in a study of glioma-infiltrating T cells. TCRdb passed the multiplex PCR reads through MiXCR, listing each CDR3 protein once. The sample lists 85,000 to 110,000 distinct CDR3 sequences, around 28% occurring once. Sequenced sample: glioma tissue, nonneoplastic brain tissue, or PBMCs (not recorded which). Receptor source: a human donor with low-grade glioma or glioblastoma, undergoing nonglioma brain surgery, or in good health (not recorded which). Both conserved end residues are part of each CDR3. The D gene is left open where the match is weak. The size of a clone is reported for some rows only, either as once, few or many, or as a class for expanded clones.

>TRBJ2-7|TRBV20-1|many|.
TGCAGTGCTAGGTGGCTTTCCTACGAGCAGTACTTC
CSARWLSYEQYF
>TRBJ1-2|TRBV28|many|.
TGTGCCAGCAGACCCGACTATGGCTACACCTTC
CASRPDYGYTF
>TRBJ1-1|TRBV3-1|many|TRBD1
TGTGCCAGCAGCCAACAGGGGGTCTATTCTGAAGCTTTCTTT
CASSQQGVYSEAFF
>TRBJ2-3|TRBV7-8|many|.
TGTGCCAGCAGCTTAGGGGTAGGAGATACGCAGTATTTT
CASSLGVGDTQYF
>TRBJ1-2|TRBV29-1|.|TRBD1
TGCAGCGTTGAGGAGACAGGGCGCCGGCCATCAATCTATGGCTACACCTTC
CSVEETGRRPSIYGYTF
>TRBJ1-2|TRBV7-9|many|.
TGTGCCAGCGCGAACAGGTCCTATGGCTACACCTTC
CASANRSYGYTF
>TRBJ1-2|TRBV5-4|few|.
TGTGCCAGCAGCTTAATGACGGCCCAGCGAGGCTACACCTTC
CASSLMTAQRGYTF
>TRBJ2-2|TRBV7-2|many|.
TGTGCCAGCAGCTTAAAGTTCGGGACCGGGGAGCTGTTTTTT
CASSLKFGTGELFF
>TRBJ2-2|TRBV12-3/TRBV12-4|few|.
TGTGCCAGCAGCCGTGAGGCGGAGCTGTTTTTT
CASSREAELFF
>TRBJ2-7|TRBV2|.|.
TGTGCCAGCCTTGACAGCTACGAGCAGTACTTC
CASLDSYEQYF
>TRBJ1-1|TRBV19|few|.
TGTGCCAGTAGTAAAAACAGGGACACTGAAGCTTTCTTT
CASSKNRDTEAFF
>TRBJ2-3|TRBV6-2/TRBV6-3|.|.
TGCGCCACCGCAAACGGGGATGATACGCAGTATTTT
CATANGDDTQYF
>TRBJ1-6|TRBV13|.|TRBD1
TGTGCCAGCAGCTTACGACAGGGCGGAGTAACAGACTCCTATAATTCACCCCTCCACTTT
CASSLRQGGVTDSYNSPLHF
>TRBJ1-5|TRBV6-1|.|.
TGTGGCATCGCGTCCAGAGGGAATCAGCCCCAGCATTTT
CGIASRGNQPQHF
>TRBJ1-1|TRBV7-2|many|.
TGTGCCAGCAGCTTAGCTGGACCAGACCCTAGGAACACTGAAGCTTTCTTT
CASSLAGPDPRNTEAFF
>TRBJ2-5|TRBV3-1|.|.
TGTGCCAGCAGCCAAGAATTTGACCGCATCCAAGAGACCCAGTACTTC
CASSQEFDRIQETQYF
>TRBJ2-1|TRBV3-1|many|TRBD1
TGTGCCAGCAGCCACGCTTCAGGGGGCGCAGTATGGAGATACAATGAGCAGTTCTTC
CASSHASGGAVWRYNEQFF
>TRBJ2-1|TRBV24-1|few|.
TGTGCCACCAGTGACCCTCCCAGGGCAGAGCAGTTCTTC
CATSDPPRAEQFF
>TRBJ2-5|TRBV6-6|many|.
TGTGCCAGCAGTTACTGGGGGAAAGAGACCCAGTACTTC
CASSYWGKETQYF
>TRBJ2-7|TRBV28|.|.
TGTGCCAGCGGATTCCCAAACGAGCAGTACTTC
CASGFPNEQYF
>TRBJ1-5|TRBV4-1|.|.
TGCGCTAGCAGTAGGGCCTTATGGAGCAATCAGCCCCAGCATTTT
CASSRALWSNQPQHF
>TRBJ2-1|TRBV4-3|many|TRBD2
TGCGCCAGCAGCCAAGGTCTAGCGGAAAAGAATGAGCAGTTCTTC
CASSQGLAEKNEQFF
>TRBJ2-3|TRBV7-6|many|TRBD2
TGTGCCAGCAGCTCCGGACTAGTGCCAGATACGCAGTATTTT
CASSSGLVPDTQYF
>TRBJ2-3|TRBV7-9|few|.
TGTGCCAGCAGCTTAGTGGCCTACACAGATACGCAGTATTTT
CASSLVAYTDTQYF
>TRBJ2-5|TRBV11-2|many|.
TGTGCCAGCAGCTTAGACCAAGAGACCCAGTACTTC
CASSLDQETQYF
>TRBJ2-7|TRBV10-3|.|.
TGTGCCATCAGTGAGTACGCACAGGGGGGGGAGCAGTACTTC
CAISEYAQGGEQYF
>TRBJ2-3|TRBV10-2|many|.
TGCGCCAGCAGTGAGTGGCAGTCTGTGGGCACAGATACGCAGTATTTT
CASSEWQSVGTDTQYF
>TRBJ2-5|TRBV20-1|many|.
TGCAGTGCTAGAGATCCGGTAGGGGGAACCCAGTACTTC
CSARDPVGGTQYF
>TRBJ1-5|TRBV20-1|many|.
TGCAGTGCTCGAGATAATCGGGACAATCAGCCCCAGCATTTT
CSARDNRDNQPQHF
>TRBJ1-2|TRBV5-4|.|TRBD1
TGTGCCAGCAGCTTGCCAGGGGGCGCCAACTATGGCTACACCTTC
CASSLPGGANYGYTF
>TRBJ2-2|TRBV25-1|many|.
TGTGCCAGCAGTTCTGTAGGGGAAAGGAACACCGGGGAGCTGTTTTTT
CASSSVGERNTGELFF
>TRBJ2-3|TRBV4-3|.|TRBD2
TGCGCCAGCAGCCAAGATAGGACTAGCGGGGTTAGGAGCACAGATACGCAGTATTTT
CASSQDRTSGVRSTDTQYF
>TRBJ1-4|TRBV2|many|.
TGTGCCAGCAGTGTCAGTCCAACTAATGAAAAACTGTTTTTT
CASSVSPTNEKLFF
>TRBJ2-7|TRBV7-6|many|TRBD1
TGTGCCAGCAGCTTACAAGAGGGCAGGGGGCTTTACGAGCAGTACTTC
CASSLQEGRGLYEQYF
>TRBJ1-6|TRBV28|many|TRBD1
TGTGCCAGCAGTCTAGGAGGGACAGGGGATTCACCCCTCCACTTT
CASSLGGTGDSPLHF
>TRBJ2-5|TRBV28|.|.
TGTGCCGGCAGTTTAACGGGGACCCAGTACTTC
CAGSLTGTQYF
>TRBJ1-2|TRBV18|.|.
TGTGCCAGCCAACCCGGGACAAAATATGGCTACACCTTC
CASQPGTKYGYTF
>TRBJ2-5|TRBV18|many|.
TGTGCCAGCTCACCACGCCAAGAGACCCAGTACTTC
CASSPRQETQYF
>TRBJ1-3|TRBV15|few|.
TGTGCCACCAGCAGAGATTACGGGCCCAGCGGAAACACCATATATTTT
CATSRDYGPSGNTIYF
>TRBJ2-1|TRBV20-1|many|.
TGCAGTGCTAGAGATTGGGAGGGGGCTCGGGGACACTTGAGCTCCTACAATGAGCAGTTCTTC
CSARDWEGARGHLSSYNEQFF
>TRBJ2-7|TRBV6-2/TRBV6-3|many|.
TGTGCCAGCAGTCTTATGTCCGGGGGCGGCTACGAGCAGTACTTC
CASSLMSGGGYEQYF
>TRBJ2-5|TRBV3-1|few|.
TGTGCCAGCAGCCAACTACGACTAGTCCCCTTAAAAGAGACCCAGTACTTC
CASSQLRLVPLKETQYF
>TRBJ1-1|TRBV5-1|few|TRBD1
TGCGCCAGCAGCTTGGCCGGGACAGGGCGTGGGAAAGCTGAAGCTTTCTTT
CASSLAGTGRGKAEAFF
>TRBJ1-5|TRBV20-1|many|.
TGCAGTGCACGCGGCGCTTTTGGTGGGAAGCCCCAGCATTTT
CSARGAFGGKPQHF
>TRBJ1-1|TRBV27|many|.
TGTGCCAGCAGTTTGATGGTAAACACTGAAGCTTTCTTT
CASSLMVNTEAFF
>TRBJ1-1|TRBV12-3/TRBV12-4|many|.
TGTGCCAGCAGCCCACAGGGTTACACTGAAGCTTTCTTT
CASSPQGYTEAFF
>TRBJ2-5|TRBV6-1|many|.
TGTGCCAGCTTCAGGGGACTCCAAGAGACCCAGTACTTC
CASFRGLQETQYF
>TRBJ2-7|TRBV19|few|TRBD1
TGTGCCAGCCACCCCGGGACAGGGTACCACGAGCAGTACTTC
CASHPGTGYHEQYF
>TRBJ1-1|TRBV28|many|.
TGTGCCGGGAAAGCCGGGACCCTAAGCACTGAAGCTTTCTTT
CAGKAGTLSTEAFF
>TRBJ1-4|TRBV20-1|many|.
TGCAGTGCGAAACAGGGATTCTCTAATGAAAAACTGTTTTTT
CSAKQGFSNEKLFF
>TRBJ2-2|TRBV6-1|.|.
TGTGCCGGCCGGGCCAACGGATACACCGGGGAGCTGTTTTTT
CAGRANGYTGELFF
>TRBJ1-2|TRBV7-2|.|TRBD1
TGTGCCAGCAGCTTAGCGCTAGGGGGCGGTGGCTACACCTTC
CASSLALGGGGYTF
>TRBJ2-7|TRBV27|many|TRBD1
TGTGCCACCCAGAGACAGGGCAACAACTACGAGCAGTACTTC
CATQRQGNNYEQYF
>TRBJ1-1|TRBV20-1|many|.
TGCAGTGCTTCTGTCCGCACTGAAGCTTTCTTT
CSASVRTEAFF
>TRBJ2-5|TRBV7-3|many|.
TGTGCCAGCAGCTCCACAGGGCACCAAGAGACCCAGTACTTC
CASSSTGHQETQYF
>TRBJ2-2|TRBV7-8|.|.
TGTGCCAGCAGCTGCAGGGGATCCGGGGAGCTGTTTTTT
CASSCRGSGELFF
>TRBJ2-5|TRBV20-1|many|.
TGCAGTGCTAGAGTTAAGGGGAGAAAGGTGGAGACCCAGTACTTC
CSARVKGRKVETQYF
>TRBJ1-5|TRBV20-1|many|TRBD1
TGCAGTGCTAACGGACAGGGGGCGCCGAGCAATCAGCCCCAGCATTTT
CSANGQGAPSNQPQHF
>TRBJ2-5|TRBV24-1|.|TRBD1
TGTGCCGCCAGTGATTTACCCGGGACAGGGGAGACCCAGTACTTC
CAASDLPGTGETQYF
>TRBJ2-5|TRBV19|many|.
TGTGCCAGTAGCACGGGACACCTTCAAGAGACCCAGTACTTC
CASSTGHLQETQYF